This T cell receptor (beta chain) was retrieved from a study of T cell responses to AZD1222 COVID-19 vaccine. Study-wide points: Females outnumbered males among donors, who were mostly white British; clonal diversity was possibly underestimated. Spike-spanning, vaccine-associated CD4 TCRs were dominant at 160-218 and 743-854. Recipients of AZD1222 seropositive at baseline numbered only five or six. Nearly half of spike-specific TCRs reportedly target unmutated variant regions.

Repertoires were generated with immunoSEQ multiplex PCR, while TCRdb's copy carries only in-frame clones and drops some. The sample has some 140,000 clones, 91% seen once. A note on this clone: What it binds is unknown.

The receptor comes from an adult in good health. The sample here was peripheral blood, taken on day 0 of AZD1222 vaccination.

The CDR3 sequence is CASSLWDGGELFF. Here the CDR3 DNA reads TGTGCCAGCAGCTTATGGGATGGCGGGGAGCTGTTTTTT. V and J are TRBV7-2 and TRBJ2-2; D gene unclear. This CDR3 spans 13 amino acids. The V and J ends lost 2 bases and 7 bases respectively, with 8 bases between them. The germline V gene encodes CDR1 SGHTA and CDR2 FQGNSA.